This TCR beta chain originates from a study of sequential checkpoint blockade in melanoma. Study in general: Arm A got nivolumab then ipilimumab; arm B the reverse, 1:1. TCRβ was sequenced from DNA of 90 to 95 pretreatment tumors. After nivolumab or ipilimumab alone, approximately 22 patients had week-13 rebiopsies.

Germline values: CDR1 LNHDA, CDR2 SQIVND (reference sequence). V lost 8 bases and J lost 3, with 25 bases in between. CDR3 length: 17 residues. Treatment denoted: randomized to nivolumab then ipilimumab (arm A) or the reverse (arm B). The method was immunoSEQ multiplex PCR; TCRdb's version includes in-frame clones alone and lacks a portion of them. The table records about 13,000 clones, around 20% of them present only once. This TCR derives from a human donor with melanoma. The sample consisted of tumor tissue (inferred from file names), taken from a patient given nivolumab and ipilimumab in sequence. V is TRBV19 and J is TRBJ1-1, with D tentatively TRBD1 (5 bases). CDR3 in amino acids: CASLWEEGLPGHTEAFF. DNA of the CDR3: TGTGCCAGTCTGTGGGAGGAGGGCCTCCCGGGGCACACTGAAGCTTTCTTT.